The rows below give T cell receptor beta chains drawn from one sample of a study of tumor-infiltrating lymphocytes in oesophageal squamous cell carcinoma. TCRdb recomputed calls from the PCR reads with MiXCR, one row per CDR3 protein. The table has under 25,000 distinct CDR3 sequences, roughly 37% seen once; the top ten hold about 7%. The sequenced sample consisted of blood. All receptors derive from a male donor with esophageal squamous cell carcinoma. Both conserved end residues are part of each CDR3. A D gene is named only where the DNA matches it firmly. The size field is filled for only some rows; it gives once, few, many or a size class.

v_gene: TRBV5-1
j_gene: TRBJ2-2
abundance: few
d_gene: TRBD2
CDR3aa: CASRVLADTGELFF
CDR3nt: TGCGCCAGCAGGGTGCTAGCGGACACCGGGGAGCTGTTTTTT

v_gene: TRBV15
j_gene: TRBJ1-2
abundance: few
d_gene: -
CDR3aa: CATSRDRREGYTF
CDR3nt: TGTGCCACCAGCAGAGACAGGCGGGAGGGCTACACCTTC

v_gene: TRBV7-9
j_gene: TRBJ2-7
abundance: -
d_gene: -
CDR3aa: CASSVTPSVLGNEQYF
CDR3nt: TGTGCCAGCAGCGTCACCCCTAGCGTGTTAGGCAATGAGCAGTACTTC

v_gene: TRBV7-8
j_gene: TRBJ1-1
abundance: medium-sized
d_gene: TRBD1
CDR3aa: CASSLGTGVNEAFF
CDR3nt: TGTGCCAGCAGCCTCGGGACAGGCGTAAATGAAGCTTTCTTT

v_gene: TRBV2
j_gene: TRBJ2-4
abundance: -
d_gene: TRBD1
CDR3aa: CASSDGGQGGQF
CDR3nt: TGTGCCAGCAGTGATGGCGGACAGGGGGGGCAATTC

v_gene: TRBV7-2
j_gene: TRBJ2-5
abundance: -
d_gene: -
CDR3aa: CASSQDRGETQYF
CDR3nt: TGTGCCAGCAGCCAAGACAGAGGAGAGACCCAGTACTTC

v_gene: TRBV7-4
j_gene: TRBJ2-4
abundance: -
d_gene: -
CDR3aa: CASSLLKANTGELYF
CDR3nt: TGTGCCAGCAGCTTACTAAAAGCTAACACCGGGGAGCTGTACTTC

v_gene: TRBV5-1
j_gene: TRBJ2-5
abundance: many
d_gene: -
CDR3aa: CASSFLSPRETQYF
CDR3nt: TGCGCCAGCAGCTTTCTATCACCACGGGAGACCCAGTACTTC

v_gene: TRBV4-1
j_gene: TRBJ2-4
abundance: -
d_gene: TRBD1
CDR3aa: CASSQWGQTLAKNIQYF
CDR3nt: TGCGCCAGCAGCCAATGGGGACAGACACTAGCCAAAAACATTCAGTACTTC

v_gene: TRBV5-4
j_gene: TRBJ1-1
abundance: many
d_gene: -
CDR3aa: CASSLGGSGGTEAFF
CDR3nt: TGTGCCAGCAGCTTGGGCGGTTCGGGGGGCACTGAAGCTTTCTTT

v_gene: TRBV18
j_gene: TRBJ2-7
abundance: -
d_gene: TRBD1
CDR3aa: CASSLDGVTGGEQYF
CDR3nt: TGTGCCAGCTCACTGGATGGGGTAACAGGGGGCGAGCAGTACTTC

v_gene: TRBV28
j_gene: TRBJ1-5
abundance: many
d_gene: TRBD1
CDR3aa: CASSPRTGGNQPQHF
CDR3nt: TGTGCCAGCAGTCCGCGGACAGGAGGCAATCAGCCCCAGCATTTT

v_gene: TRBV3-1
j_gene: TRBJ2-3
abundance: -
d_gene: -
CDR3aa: CARSQIRRGSGDTQYF
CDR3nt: TGTGCCAGAAGCCAAATACGGCGCGGCTCGGGAGATACGCAGTATTTT

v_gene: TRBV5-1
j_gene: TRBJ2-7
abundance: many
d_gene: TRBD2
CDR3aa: CASSEGLAGGYEQYF
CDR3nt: TGCGCCAGCAGCGAGGGACTAGCGGGGGGCTACGAGCAGTACTTC

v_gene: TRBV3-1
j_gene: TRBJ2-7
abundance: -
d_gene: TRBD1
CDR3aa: CASSLGTGSYEQYF
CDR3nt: TGTGCCAGCAGCCTCGGGACAGGAAGTTACGAGCAGTACTTC

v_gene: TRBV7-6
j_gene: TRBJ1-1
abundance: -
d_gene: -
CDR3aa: CASSSSGLGTSGRNEQYF
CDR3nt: TGTGCCAGCAGCTCTAGCGGCCTCGGGACTAGCGGGAGAAATGAGCAGTACTTT

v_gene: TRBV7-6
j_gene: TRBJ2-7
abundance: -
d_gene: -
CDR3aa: CASSRRDYNEQYF
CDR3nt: TGTGCCAGCAGCAGGCGGGATTACAATGAGCAGTACTTC

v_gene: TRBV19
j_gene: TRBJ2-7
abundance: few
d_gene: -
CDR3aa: CASSATGPYEQYF
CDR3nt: TGTGCCAGTAGTGCGACAGGCCCTTACGAGCAGTACTTC

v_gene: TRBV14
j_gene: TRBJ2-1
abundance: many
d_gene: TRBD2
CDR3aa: CASSQDHPGGLSYNEQFF
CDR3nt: TGTGCCAGCAGCCAAGATCATCCGGGAGGGCTCTCCTACAATGAGCAGTTCTTC

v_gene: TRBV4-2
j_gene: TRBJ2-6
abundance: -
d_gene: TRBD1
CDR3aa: CASSPGQSGANVLTF
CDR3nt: TGTGCCAGCAGCCCGGGACAGTCTGGGGCCAACGTCCTGACTTTC

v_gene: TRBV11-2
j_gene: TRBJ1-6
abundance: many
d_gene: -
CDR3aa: CASTTGTQSSPLHF
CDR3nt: TGTGCCAGCACCACCGGGACTCAGAGTTCACCCCTCCACTTT